Each of the 20 T cell receptor beta chains below was sequenced from the same sample in a study of blood T cell repertoires in COVID-19. Profiling relied on immunoSEQ multiplex PCR, and the TCRdb table lists in-frame clones only, not all of them. The sample has around 300,000 clones; about 89% are singletons. Sequenced: peripheral blood. The receptors here all came from a woman in her thirties with COVID-19, enrolled during active disease.

CDR3: CASSLAGAGIYGYTF. CDR3 DNA: TGTGCCAGCAGCTTAGCAGGTGCAGGGATCTATGGCTACACCTTC. The chain employs TRBV7-9 and TRBJ1-2, with a weak D call TRBD1 (5 bases). This CDR3 is 15 amino acids long. The V and J ends lost 0 bases and 4 bases respectively, with 12 bases between them. Per the germline V gene, CDR1 is SEHNR and CDR2 is FQNEAQ (reference sequence).

As for this clone: A much larger clonotype is one base distant, so this may be a read error. The chain carries TRBV11-3 and TRBJ1-1; D is unresolved. V lost 2 bases, J lost 1 base, and 2 bases lay in between. This CDR3 has 12 residues. CDR1 and CDR2 (germline): SGHNT, YENEEA. CDR3 sequence reads: CASSLRNTEAFF. The CDR3 DNA reads TGTGCCAGCAGCTTACGGAACACTGAAGCTTTCTTT.

The chain uses TRBV7-9 and TRBJ1-1; 7 bases are a match to TRBD1. The CDR3 is made up of 16 amino acids. Per germline, CDR1 SEHNR and CDR2 FQNEAQ (reference sequence). Germline trimming cut 4 bases from V and 7 bases from J; bases unmatched to any gene: 15. The CDR3 protein is CASSSIEGAWFLEAFF. The CDR3 DNA is TGTGCCAGCAGCTCCATCGAGGGGGCGTGGTTTCTTGAAGCTTTCTTT.

The chain employs TRBV19 and TRBJ1-2; 10 positions match TRBD1. J gave up 2 bases and V 3 bases, and 6 bases lay outside the gene matches. Germline V gives CDR1 LNHDA, CDR2 SQIVND (reference sequence). The CDR3 extends over 16 amino acids. CDR3 DNA sequence: TGTGCCAGTAGTATCCGGGACAGGGGATCCAACTATGGCTACACCTTC. Protein sequence: CASSIRDRGSNYGYTF.

The sample holds one count of this clone. CDR3 sequence (DNA): TGTGCCAGCAGCTTGGAGTCTAGCGGGAGAGGTAACGGGGAGCTGTTTTTT. It translates to CASSLESSGRGNGELFF. V usage is TRBV5-6 and J usage is TRBJ2-2; 10 bases line up with TRBD2. V gave up 0 bases and J gave up 7 bases; unmatched junction bases: 9. The CDR3 covers 17 residues. The V gene's germline CDR1 is SGHDT and CDR2 YYEEEE.

This sequence joins TRBV19 and TRBJ1-4; D gene unclear. The CDR3 spans 14 residues. V lost 2 bases to trimming and J lost 4 bases, with 8 bases between them. Germline CDR1 reads LNHDA; CDR2 reads SQIVND (reference sequence). CDR3 coding DNA: TGTGCCAGTAGTATACGGGGTAATAATGAAAAACTGTTTTTT. Protein: CASSIRGNNEKLFF.

The gene calls are TRBV28 and TRBJ2-5; D is ambiguous. V was pared by 5 bases and J by 5 bases, with 3 bases between. Germline V CDR1 and CDR2: MDHEN, SYDVKM. The CDR3 consists of 10 residues. CDR3 protein: CASSRETQYF. The CDR3 DNA sequence: TGTGCCAGCAGTCGTGAGACCCAGTACTTC. Using reference TRBV28 and TRBJ2-5 for the parts outside the CDR3, the full variable domain is DVKVTQSSRYLVKRTGEKVFLECVQDMDHENMFWYRQDPGLGLRLIYFSYDVKMKEKGDIPEGYSVSREKKERFSLILESASTNQTSMYLCASSRETQYFGPGTRLLVL.

V usage is TRBV20-1 and J usage is TRBJ1-2; D is ambiguous. CDR3 length: 11 residues. Deletions cut 5 bases from V and 3 bases from J, with 7 bases between. The germline gives CDR1 DFQATT, CDR2 SNEGSKA (reference sequence). The CDR3 loop is CSAGRDYGYTF. Written as DNA, the CDR3 is TGCAGTGCTGGGAGGGACTATGGCTACACCTTC.

The chain is built from TRBV7-9 and TRBJ2-7; 8 bases are a match to TRBD1. CDR1 SEHNR and CDR2 FQNEAQ come from the germline V gene (reference sequence). V was pared by 4 bases and J by 3 bases, with 5 bases of the junction left unmatched. This CDR3 is built from 14 residues. As DNA, the CDR3 is TGTGCCAGCAGCTCGGGACAGGTTAACTACGAGCAGTACTTC. Translating it yields CASSSGQVNYEQYF.

The chain combines TRBV14 with TRBJ2-7; possible D gene TRBD2, 5 bases. Germline CDR1 SGHDN, CDR2 FVKESK. CDR3 size: 13 residues. V gave up 5 bases and J gave up 7 bases, with 15 bases separating them. This chain's CDR3 is CASSSWRSGEQYF. In DNA form, the CDR3 reads TGTGCCAGCAGCTCCTGGCGGTCGGGAGAGCAGTACTTC.

J is TRBJ2-3 and V is TRBV7-8, with 11 nucleotides matching TRBD2. CDR3 length: 17 amino acids. CDR1 SGHVS and CDR2 FQNEAQ come from the germline V gene. The junction had 9 bases not matched to a gene; V was cut back by 5 bases and J by 2 bases. The CDR3 here is CASSRPGLADYTDTQYF. DNA for the CDR3: TGTGCCAGCAGCCGACCGGGACTAGCGGATTACACAGATACGCAGTATTTT.

The chain couples TRBV10-3 to TRBJ1-4; 8 nucleotides align to TRBD1. The trim removed 2 bases at V and 5 bases at J, leaving 4 bases unmatched. Germline V gene sequence: CDR1 ENHRY, CDR2 SYGVKD. This CDR3 spans 15 amino acids. The CDR3 sequence: CAISEMTGANEKLFF. The CDR3 region has the DNA TGTGCCATCAGTGAGATGACAGGGGCAAATGAAAAACTGTTTTTT.

This clone was seen a single time. The V and J genes are TRBV10-3 and TRBJ2-1, with 9 bases identical to TRBD2. V trimming: 8 bases; J trimming: 1 base; junction bases outside the gene matches: 9. CDR1 ENHRY and CDR2 SYGVKD come from the germline V gene. This CDR3 comprises 16 residues. The CDR3 is CAIELAGVPSYNEQFF. CDR3 bases: TGTGCCATCGAACTAGCGGGTGTCCCATCCTACAATGAGCAGTTCTTC.

J is TRBJ1-2 and V is TRBV15; D call uncertain. This CDR3 is 16 amino acids long. Trimming removed 0 bases from V and 6 bases from J, with 17 bases in between. The germline V gene has CDR1 LNHNV and CDR2 YYDKDF (reference sequence). DNA of the CDR3: TGTGCCACCAGCAGAGATTTTTTAGGACTCGGGGATGGCTACACCTTC. Its translation is CATSRDFLGLGDGYTF.

V gene TRBV15 combines with J gene TRBJ2-7; D may be TRBD1 (6 bases). The V gene lost 0 bases and the J gene lost 3 bases, with 12 bases spanning the gap. The CDR3 contains 15 residues. From germline, CDR1 is LNHNV and CDR2 YYDKDF (reference sequence). The CDR3 loop reads CATSRDGTTHYEQYF. CDR3 in DNA: TGTGCCACCAGCAGAGACGGGACAACTCACTACGAGCAGTACTTC.

The table lists this clone with a count of one. This chain joins TRBV5-4 and TRBJ2-7; D is undetermined. Germline V lookup: CDR1 SGHNT, CDR2 YYREEE (reference sequence). This CDR3 spans 11 amino acids. Trimming took 0 bases from V and 7 from J, leaving 5 bases between them. CDR3 DNA: TGTGCCAGCAGCTTGGGTCTGGAGCAGTACTTC. Its protein product is CASSLGLEQYF.

The rearrangement joins TRBV11-2 to TRBJ1-1, with D tentatively TRBD1 (5 bases). The CDR3 is 16 amino acids. The V gene's germline CDR1 is SGHAT and CDR2 FQNNGV. The V and J ends lost 2 bases and 1 base respectively, with 14 bases between them. CDR3 residues: CASSLRGDSANTEAFF. The CDR3 DNA reads TGTGCCAGCAGCTTACGGGGGGACTCCGCGAACACTGAAGCTTTCTTT. The entire variable domain, with the rest obtained from reference TRBV11-2 and TRBJ1-1, is as follows: EAGVAQSPRYKIIEKRQSVAFWCNPISGHATLYWYQQILGQGPKLLIQFQNNGVVDDSQLPKDRFSAERLKGVDSTLKIQPAKLEDSAVYLCASSLRGDSANTEAFFGQGTRLTVV.

The V and J genes are TRBV18 and TRBJ1-1; 7 positions match TRBD1. V was clipped by 4 bases and J by 3 bases; unmatched bases: 8. This CDR3 comprises 15 residues. Looked up from germline, CDR1 is KGHSH and CDR2 is LQKENI. In DNA form, the CDR3 reads TGTGCCAGCTCACAGATAGGGGGCAGGGACACTGAAGCTTTCTTT. This gives the protein CASSQIGGRDTEAFF.

The chain employs TRBV6-6 and TRBJ1-3; unclear D gene. The CDR3 is 15 residues long. V lost 3 bases and J 4 bases, leaving 13 bases between the germline ends. CDR1 is MNHNY, CDR2 SVGAGI, per germline (reference sequence). The CDR3 nucleotides are TGTGCCAGCAGTTATTCTCCCCAGGCCGGAAACACCATATATTTT. It is translated as CASSYSPQAGNTIYF.

The chain carries TRBV29-1 and TRBJ1-1; TRBD1 is a possible D gene (6 bases). Germline V gene sequence: CDR1 SQVTM, CDR2 ANQGSEA. This CDR3 contains 12 residues. The V and J ends lost 6 bases and 4 bases respectively, with 12 bases between them. The DNA for the CDR3 is TGCAGCGTGACAGGCATAGGCACTGAAGCTTTCTTT. It encodes CSVTGIGTEAFF.